Included here is one TCR beta chain sequence, with context. The data are from a study of blood T cell repertoires in COVID-19. TCRdb's copy holds only in-frame clones and misses some; the assay was immunoSEQ multiplex PCR. Of fewer than 200,000 clones detected, roughly four fifths appear once; the ten largest clones hold around 7.3%. The CDR3 is 12 residues long. Germline CDR1 SGHRS, CDR2 YFSETQ. V gave up 1 base and J gave up 11 bases, with 10 bases separating them. The sequenced sample consisted of peripheral blood. The chain recombines TRBV5-1 with TRBJ2-1; D is undetermined. This TCR derives from a woman between 70 and 85 years old with COVID-19, enrolled during active disease. The CDR3 protein is CASSLPSNKQFF. CDR3 nucleotide sequence: TGCGCCAGCAGCTTGCCCTCAAACAAGCAGTTCTTC.